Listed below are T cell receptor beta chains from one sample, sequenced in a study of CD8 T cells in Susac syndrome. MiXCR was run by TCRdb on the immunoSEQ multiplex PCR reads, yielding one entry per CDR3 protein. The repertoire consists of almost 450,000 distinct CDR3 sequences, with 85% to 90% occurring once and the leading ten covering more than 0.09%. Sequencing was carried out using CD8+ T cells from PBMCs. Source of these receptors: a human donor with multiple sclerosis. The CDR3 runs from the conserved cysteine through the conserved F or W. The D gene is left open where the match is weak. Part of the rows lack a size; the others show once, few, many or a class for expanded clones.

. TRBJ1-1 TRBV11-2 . TGTGCCAGCAGCTTCGAATTTGGGTTGATGAACACTGAAGCTTTCTTT CASSFEFGLMNTEAFF
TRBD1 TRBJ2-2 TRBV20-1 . TGCAGTGCTAGAGTTAACCCGGGACAGGGGGCAACCGGGGAGCTGTTTTTT CSARVNPGQGATGELFF
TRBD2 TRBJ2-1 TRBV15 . TGTGCCACCAGCACCCCCGGGACTAGCGTCCAGCAGTTCTTC CATSTPGTSVQQFF
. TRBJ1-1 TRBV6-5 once TGTGCCAGCAGTTATCTCGGGTCGGCGGTCACTGAAGCTTTCTTT CASSYLGSAVTEAFF
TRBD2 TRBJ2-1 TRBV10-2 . TGCGCCAGCAGCGATAGGACTAGCGGGAGCCGGTCAAATGAGCAGTTCTTC CASSDRTSGSRSNEQFF
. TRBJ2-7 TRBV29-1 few TGCAGCGTTGAATCCAGGCGCCCCTACGAGCAGTACTTC CSVESRRPYEQYF
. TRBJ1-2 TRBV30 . TGTGCCTGGAGTCCTTTCGTGGGGGCCCCGGGCTACACCTTC CAWSPFVGAPGYTF
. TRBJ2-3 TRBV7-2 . TGTGCCAGCACCGACTCAGCGGGCACAGATACGCAGTATTTT CASTDSAGTDTQYF
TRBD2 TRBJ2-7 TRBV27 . TGTGCCAGCAGTTCAGTACCCCCGGGACTAGCGGGAGTGGGAGAGCAGTACTTC CASSSVPPGLAGVGEQYF
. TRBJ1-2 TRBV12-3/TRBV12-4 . TGTGCCAGCACCCCGGAGGGGCCTAACTATGGCTACACCTTC CASTPEGPNYGYTF
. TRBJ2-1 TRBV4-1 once TGCGCCAGCAGCCTAAACCCGGGGGCCTTTGTAAATGAGCAGTTCTTC CASSLNPGAFVNEQFF
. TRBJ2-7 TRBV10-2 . TGCGCCAGCAGTGAGATTCTAGGGATGGTCTACGAGCAGTACTTC CASSEILGMVYEQYF
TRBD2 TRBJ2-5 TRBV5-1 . TGCGCCAGCAGCTTGGAGGGACTAGCGGTTACCCAAGAGACCCAGTACTTC CASSLEGLAVTQETQYF
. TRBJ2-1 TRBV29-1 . TGCAGCGTTGAGGGTAGGGTTCAGGTTGAGCAGTTCTTC CSVEGRVQVEQFF
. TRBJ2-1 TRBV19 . TGTGCCAGTAGATGGGACTTCTCCTACAATGAGCAGTTCTTC CASRWDFSYNEQFF
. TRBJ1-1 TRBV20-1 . TGCAGTGCTTTCTGGGACCCCTGGGGGAACACTGAAGCTTTCTTT CSAFWDPWGNTEAFF
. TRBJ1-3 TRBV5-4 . TGTGCCAGCAGCCATACCAAGGGACATCTAGACTCTGGAAACACCATATATTTT CASSHTKGHLDSGNTIYF
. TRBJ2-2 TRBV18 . TGTGCCAGCTCACCACCTGAGATTATCACCGGGGAGCTGTTTTTT CASSPPEIITGELFF
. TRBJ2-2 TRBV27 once TGTGCCAGCAGTGATTACGTTAAGGGCGCCGGGGAGCTGTTTTTT CASSDYVKGAGELFF
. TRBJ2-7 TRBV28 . TGTGCCAGCAGTTTTCTAGGGGAGGCCTACGAGCAGTACTTC CASSFLGEAYEQYF
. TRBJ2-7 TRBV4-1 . TGCGCCACCGCGGCGGCCCCAAGCTCCTACGAGCAGTACTTC CATAAAPSSYEQYF
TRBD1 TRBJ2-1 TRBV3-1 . TGTGCCAGCAGCCAAGCTGTCTCCGGGACAGCCAATGAGCAGTTCTTC CASSQAVSGTANEQFF
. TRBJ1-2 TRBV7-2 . TGTGCCAGCAGCTTAGATATCCAGTCCTATGGCTACACCTTC CASSLDIQSYGYTF
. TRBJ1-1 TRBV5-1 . TGCGCCAGAGCGAGGGTTGCCGGCCGGGACGTGACTGAAGCTTTCTTT CARARVAGRDVTEAFF
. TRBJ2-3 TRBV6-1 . TGTGCCAGCATGAATGGACAGGGAGGGGAAGATACGCAGTATTTT CASMNGQGGEDTQYF
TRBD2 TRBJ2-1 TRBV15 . TGTGCCACCAGCGGTCGGGACTACTACAATGAGCAGTTCTTC CATSGRDYYNEQFF
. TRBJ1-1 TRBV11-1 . TGTGCCAGCAGCCAAGGGCAGACTGAAGCTTTCTTT CASSQGQTEAFF
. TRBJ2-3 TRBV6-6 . TGTGCCAGCAGTTACTCGAGTACGGAGGGTACGCAGTATTTT CASSYSSTEGTQYF